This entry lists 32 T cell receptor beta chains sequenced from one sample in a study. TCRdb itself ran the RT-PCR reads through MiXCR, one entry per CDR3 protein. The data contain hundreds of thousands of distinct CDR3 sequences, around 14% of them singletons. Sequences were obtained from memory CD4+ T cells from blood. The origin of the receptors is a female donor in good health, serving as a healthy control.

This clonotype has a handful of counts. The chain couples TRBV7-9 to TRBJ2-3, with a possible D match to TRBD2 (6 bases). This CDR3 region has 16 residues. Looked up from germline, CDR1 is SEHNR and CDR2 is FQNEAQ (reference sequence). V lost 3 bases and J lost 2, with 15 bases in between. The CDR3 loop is CASSLAWGGTTDTQYF. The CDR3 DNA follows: TGTGCCAGCAGCTTGGCGTGGGGCGGGACCACAGATACGCAGTATTTT.

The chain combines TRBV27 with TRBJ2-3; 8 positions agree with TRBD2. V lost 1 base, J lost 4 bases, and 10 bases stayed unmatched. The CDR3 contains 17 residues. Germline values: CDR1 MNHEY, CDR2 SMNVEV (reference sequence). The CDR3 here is CASSLYGRAFRADTQYF. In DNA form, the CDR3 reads TGTGCCAGCAGTTTATACGGGAGGGCCTTCCGGGCAGATACGCAGTATTTT.

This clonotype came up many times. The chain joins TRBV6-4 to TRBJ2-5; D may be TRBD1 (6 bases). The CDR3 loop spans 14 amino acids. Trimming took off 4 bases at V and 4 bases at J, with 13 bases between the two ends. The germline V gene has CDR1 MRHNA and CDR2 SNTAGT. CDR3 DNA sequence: TGTGCCAGCAGTGGTAACAGGGAGAGAGAGACCCAGTACTTC. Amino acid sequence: CASSGNRERETQYF.

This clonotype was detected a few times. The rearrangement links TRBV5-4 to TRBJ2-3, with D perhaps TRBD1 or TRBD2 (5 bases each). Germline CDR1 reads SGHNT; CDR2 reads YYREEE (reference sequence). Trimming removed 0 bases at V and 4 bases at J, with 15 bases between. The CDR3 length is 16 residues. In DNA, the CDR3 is TGTGCCAGCAGCTTGGCCCGGGGCCCCGGGTCAGATACGCAGTATTTT. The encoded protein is CASSLARGPGSDTQYF.

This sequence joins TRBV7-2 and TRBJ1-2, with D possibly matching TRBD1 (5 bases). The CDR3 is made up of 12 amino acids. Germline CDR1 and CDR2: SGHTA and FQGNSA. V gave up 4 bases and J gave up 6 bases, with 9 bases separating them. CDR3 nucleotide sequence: TGTGCCAGCAGCTCAGACAGAAATGGCTACACCTTC. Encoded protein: CASSSDRNGYTF.

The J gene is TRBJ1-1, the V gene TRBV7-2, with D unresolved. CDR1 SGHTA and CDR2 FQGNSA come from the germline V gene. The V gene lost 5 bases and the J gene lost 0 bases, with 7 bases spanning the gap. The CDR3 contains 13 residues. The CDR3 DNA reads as TGTGCCAGCAGCCAAACTATGAACACTGAAGCTTTCTTT. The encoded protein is CASSQTMNTEAFF.

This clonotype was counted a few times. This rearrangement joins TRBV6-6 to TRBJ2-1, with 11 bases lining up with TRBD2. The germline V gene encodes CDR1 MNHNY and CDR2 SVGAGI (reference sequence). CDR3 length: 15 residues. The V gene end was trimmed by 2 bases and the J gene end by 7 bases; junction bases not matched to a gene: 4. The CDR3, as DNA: TGTGCCAGCAGTTACACTAGCGGGAGTGCGAATGAGCAGTTCTTC. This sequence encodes CASSYTSGSANEQFF.

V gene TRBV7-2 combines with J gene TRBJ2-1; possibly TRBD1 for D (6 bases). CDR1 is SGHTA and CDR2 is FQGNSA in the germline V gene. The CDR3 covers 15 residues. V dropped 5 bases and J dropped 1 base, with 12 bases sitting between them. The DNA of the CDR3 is TGTGCCAGCAGCCAGGGGAGTTCTTCCTACAATGAGCAGTTCTTC. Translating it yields CASSQGSSSYNEQFF.

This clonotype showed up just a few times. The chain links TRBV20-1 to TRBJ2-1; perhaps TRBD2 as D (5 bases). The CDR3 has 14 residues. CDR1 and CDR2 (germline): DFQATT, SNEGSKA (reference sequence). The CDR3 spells CSAKQRSSYNEQFF. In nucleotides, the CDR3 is TGCAGCGCAAAGCAGCGGAGCTCCTACAATGAGCAGTTCTTC.

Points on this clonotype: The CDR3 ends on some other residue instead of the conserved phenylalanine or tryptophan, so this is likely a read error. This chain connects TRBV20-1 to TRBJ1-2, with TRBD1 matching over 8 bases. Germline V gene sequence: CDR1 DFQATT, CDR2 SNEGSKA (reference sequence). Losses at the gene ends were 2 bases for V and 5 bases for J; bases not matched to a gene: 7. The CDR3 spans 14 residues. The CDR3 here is CSARSPTGGYGYTL. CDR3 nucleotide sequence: TGCAGTGCTAGATCCCCAACAGGGGGGTATGGCTACACCTTA.

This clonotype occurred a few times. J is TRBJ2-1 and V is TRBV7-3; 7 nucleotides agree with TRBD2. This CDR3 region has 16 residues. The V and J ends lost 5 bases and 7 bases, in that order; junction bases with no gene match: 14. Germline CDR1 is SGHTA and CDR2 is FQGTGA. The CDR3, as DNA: TGTGCCAGCAGCGGAGAGGGGAGGACTAGTGGGAATGAGCAGTTCTTC. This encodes CASSGEGRTSGNEQFF.

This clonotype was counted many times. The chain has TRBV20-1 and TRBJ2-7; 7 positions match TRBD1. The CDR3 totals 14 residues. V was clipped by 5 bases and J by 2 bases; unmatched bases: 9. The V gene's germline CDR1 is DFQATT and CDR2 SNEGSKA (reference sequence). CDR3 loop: CSAPYGTEPYEQYF. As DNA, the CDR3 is TGCAGTGCTCCCTACGGGACAGAGCCCTACGAGCAGTACTTC.

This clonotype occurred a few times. The CDR3 sequence is CASKPSGERTDTQYF. Written as DNA, the CDR3 is TGTGCCAGCAAACCAAGCGGGGAACGCACAGATACGCAGTATTTT. The J gene is TRBJ2-3, the V gene TRBV6-2 or TRBV6-3; 7 bases are shared with TRBD2. Germline-derived CDR1 and CDR2 are MNHEY and SVGEGT. The V segment lost 7 bases and the J segment 1 base; nucleotides outside the gene matches: 8. This CDR3 has 15 residues.

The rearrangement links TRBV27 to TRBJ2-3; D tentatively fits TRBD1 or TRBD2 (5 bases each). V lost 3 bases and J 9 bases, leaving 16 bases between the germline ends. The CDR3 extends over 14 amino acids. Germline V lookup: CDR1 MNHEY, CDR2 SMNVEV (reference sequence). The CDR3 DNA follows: TGTGCCAGCAGTTTTGGGACCCTCCAACGGACGCAGTATTTT. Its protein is CASSFGTLQRTQYF.

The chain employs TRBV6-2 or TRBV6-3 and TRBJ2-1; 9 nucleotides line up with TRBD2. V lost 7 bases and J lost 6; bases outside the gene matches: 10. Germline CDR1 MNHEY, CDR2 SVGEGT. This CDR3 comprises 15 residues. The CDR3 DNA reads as TGTGCCAGCACCGAACCGGGACTAGCAAGCAATGAGCAGTTCTTC. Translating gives CASTEPGLASNEQFF.

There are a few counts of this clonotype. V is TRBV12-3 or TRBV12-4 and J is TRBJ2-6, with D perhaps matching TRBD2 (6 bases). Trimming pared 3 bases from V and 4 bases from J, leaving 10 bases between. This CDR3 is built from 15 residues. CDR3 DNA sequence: TGTGCCAGCAGTTTTTGGGGGGACGGGGCCAACGTCCTGACTTTC. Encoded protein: CASSFWGDGANVLTF.

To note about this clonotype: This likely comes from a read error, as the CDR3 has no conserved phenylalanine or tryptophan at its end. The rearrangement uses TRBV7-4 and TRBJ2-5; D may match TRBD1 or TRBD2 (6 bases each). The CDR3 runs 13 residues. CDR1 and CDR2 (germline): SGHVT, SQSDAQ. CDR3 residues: CASSLRGAESQYN. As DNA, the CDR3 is TGTGCCAGCAGCTTAAGGGGGGCGGAGAGCCAGTACAAT.

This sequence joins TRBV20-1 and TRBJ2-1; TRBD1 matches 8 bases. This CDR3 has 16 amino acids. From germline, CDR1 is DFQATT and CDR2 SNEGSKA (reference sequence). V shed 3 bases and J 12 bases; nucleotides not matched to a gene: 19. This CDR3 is CSASNTGGPKTLGQFF. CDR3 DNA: TGCAGTGCTAGTAACACAGGGGGTCCTAAGACCCTCGGGCAGTTCTTC.

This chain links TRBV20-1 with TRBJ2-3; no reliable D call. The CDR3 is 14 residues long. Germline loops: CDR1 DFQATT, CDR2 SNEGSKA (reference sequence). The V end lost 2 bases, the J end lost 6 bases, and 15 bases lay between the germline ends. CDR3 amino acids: CSARTKVPADTQYF. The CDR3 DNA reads TGCAGTGCTAGAACAAAGGTTCCAGCTGATACGCAGTATTTT.

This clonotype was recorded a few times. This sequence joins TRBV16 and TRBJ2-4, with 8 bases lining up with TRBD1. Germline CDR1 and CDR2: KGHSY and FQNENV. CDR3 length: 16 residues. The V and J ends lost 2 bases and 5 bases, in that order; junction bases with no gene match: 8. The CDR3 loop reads CASSQGLDRVQNIQYF. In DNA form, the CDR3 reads TGTGCCAGCAGCCAAGGGCTGGACAGGGTCCAAAACATTCAGTACTTC. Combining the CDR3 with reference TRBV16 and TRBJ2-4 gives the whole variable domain GEEVAQTPKHLVRGEGQKAKLYCAPIKGHSYVFWYQQVLKNEFKFLISFQNENVFDETGMPKERFSAKCLPNSPCSLEIQATKLEDSAVYFCASSQGLDRVQNIQYFGAGTRLSVL.

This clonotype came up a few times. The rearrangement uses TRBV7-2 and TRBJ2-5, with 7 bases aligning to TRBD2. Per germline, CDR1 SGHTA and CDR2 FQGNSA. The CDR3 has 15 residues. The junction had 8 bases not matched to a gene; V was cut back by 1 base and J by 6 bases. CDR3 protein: CASSLVAGDRKTQYF. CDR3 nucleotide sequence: TGTGCCAGCAGCTTAGTCGCGGGAGACCGAAAGACCCAGTACTTC.

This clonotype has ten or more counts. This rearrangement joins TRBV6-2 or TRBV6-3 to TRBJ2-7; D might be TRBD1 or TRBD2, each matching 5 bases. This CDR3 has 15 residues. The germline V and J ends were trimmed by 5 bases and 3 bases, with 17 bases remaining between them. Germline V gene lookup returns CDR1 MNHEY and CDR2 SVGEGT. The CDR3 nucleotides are TGTGCCAGCAGTCTCCTCGGGACGGATAACTACGAGCAGTACTTC. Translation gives CASSLLGTDNYEQYF.

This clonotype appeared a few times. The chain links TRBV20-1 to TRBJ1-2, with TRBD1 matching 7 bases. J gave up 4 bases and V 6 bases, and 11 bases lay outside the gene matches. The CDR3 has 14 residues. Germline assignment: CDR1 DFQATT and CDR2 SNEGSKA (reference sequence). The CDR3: CSATRDSASYGYTF. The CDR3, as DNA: TGCAGTGCGACCCGGGACAGCGCCAGCTATGGCTACACCTTC.

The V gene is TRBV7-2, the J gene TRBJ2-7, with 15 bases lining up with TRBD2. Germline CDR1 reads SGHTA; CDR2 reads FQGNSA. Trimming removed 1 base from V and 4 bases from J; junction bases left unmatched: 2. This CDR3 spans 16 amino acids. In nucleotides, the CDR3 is TGTGCCAGCAGCTTAGAGGGGACTAGCGGGGGGTACGAGCAGTACTTC. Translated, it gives CASSLEGTSGGYEQYF. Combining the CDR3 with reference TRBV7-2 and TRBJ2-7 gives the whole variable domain GAGVSQSPSNKVTEKGKDVELRCDPISGHTALYWYRQSLGQGLEFLIYFQGNSAPDKSGLPSDRFSAERTGGSVSTLTIQRTQQEDSAVYLCASSLEGTSGGYEQYFGPGTRLTVT.

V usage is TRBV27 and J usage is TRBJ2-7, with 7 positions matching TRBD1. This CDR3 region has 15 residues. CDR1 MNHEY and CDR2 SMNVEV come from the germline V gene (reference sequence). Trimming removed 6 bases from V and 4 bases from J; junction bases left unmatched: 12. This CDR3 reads CASRIPRGGRYEQYF. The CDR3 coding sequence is TGTGCCAGCAGGATCCCGAGAGGGGGCAGATACGAGCAGTACTTC.

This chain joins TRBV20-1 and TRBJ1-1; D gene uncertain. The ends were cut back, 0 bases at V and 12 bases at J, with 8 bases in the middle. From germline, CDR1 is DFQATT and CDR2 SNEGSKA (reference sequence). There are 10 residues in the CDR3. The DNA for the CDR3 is TGCAGTGCTAGAGATGGGGTAACTTTCTTT. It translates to CSARDGVTFF.

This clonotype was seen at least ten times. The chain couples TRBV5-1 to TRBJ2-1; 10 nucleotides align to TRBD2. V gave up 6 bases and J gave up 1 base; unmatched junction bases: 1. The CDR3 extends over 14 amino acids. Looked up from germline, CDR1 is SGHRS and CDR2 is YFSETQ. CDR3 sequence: CASKAGGSYNEQFF. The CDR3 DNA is TGCGCCAGCAAAGCGGGAGGGTCCTACAATGAGCAGTTCTTC.

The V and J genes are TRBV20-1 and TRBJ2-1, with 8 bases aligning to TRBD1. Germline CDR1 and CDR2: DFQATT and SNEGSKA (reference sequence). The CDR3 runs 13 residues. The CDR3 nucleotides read TGCAGCTCAGGGGGCACTTCCTACAATGAGCAGTTCTTC. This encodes CSSGGTSYNEQFF.

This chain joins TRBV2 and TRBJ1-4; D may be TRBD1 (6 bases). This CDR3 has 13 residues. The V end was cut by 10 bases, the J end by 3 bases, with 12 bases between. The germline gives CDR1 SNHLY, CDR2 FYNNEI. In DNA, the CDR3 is TGTGCCACCGGGGGCCGGCCTAATGAAAAACTGTTTTTT. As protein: CATGGRPNEKLFF.

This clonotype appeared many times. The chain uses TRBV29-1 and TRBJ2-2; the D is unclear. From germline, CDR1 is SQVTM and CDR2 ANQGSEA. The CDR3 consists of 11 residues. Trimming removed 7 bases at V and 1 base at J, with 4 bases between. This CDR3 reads CSGRNTGELFF. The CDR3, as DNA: TGCAGCGGGAGGAACACCGGGGAGCTGTTTTTT.

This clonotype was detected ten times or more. CDR3 in amino acids: CASSQADRTINYGYTF. The CDR3 DNA follows: TGCGCCAGCAGCCAAGCGGACAGAACGATTAACTATGGCTACACCTTC. The rearrangement joins TRBV4-1 to TRBJ1-2, with D possibly matching TRBD1 (6 bases). The germline gives CDR1 MGHRA, CDR2 YSYEKL. The V gene lost 1 base and the J gene lost 1 base, with 13 bases spanning the gap. This CDR3 is built from 16 residues.

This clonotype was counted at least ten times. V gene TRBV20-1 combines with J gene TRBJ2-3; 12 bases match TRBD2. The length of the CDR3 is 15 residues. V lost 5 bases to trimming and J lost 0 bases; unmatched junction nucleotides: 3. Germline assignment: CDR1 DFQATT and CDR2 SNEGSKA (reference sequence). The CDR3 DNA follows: TGCAGTGCTCCCGGGACTAGCGGGAGCACAGATACGCAGTATTTT. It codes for CSAPGTSGSTDTQYF.